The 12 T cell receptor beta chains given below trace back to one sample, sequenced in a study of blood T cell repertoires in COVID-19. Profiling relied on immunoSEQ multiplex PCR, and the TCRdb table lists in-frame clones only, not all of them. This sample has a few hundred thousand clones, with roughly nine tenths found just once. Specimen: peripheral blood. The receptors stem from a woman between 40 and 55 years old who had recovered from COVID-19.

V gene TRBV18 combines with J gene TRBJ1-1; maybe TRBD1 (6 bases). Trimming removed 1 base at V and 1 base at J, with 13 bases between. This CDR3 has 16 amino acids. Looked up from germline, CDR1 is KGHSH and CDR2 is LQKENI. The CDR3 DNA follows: TGTGCCAGCTCACCACTTTTAGGGGGAACGAACACTGAAGCTTTCTTT. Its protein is CASSPLLGGTNTEAFF.

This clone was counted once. CDR3 DNA: TGCGCCAGCAGCCGCGGACAGGGAGAGGATGAGCAGTTCTTC. It specifies CASSRGQGEDEQFF. The chain employs TRBV5-1 and TRBJ2-1, with 8 bases fitting TRBD1. This CDR3 spans 14 amino acids. Germline CDR1 SGHRS, CDR2 YFSETQ. V trimming: 4 bases; J trimming: 8 bases; junction bases outside the gene matches: 8.

CDR3 coding DNA: TGTGCCAGCAGTTACTCGATGAGTGGCGGCACTGAAGCTTTCTTT. Translation gives CASSYSMSGGTEAFF. The V and J genes are TRBV6-5 and TRBJ1-1, with D uncertain. The germline gives CDR1 MNHEY, CDR2 SVGAGI. Trimming removed 0 bases from V and 4 bases from J, with 12 bases in between. CDR3 size: 15 residues.

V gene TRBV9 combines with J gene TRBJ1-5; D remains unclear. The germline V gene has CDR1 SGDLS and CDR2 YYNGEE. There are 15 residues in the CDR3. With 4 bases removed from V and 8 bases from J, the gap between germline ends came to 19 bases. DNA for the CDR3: TGTGCCAGCAGCCCCACGGCCTGGTCCGGAGAGCCCCAGCATTTT. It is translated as CASSPTAWSGEPQHF.

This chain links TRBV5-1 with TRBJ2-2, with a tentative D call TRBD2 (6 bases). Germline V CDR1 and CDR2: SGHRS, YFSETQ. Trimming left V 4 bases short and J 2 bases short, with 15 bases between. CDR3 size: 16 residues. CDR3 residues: CASSQTPGTNTGELFF. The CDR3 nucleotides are TGCGCCAGCAGCCAAACCCCCGGGACTAACACCGGGGAGCTGTTTTTT.

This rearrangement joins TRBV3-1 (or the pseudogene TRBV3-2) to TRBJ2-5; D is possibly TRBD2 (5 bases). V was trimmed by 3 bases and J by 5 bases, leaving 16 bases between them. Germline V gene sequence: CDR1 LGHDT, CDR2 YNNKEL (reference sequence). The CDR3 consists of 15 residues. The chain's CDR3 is CASSQRRGSRETQYF. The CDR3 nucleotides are TGTGCCAGCAGCCAGCGGAGAGGGAGCCGGGAGACCCAGTACTTC.

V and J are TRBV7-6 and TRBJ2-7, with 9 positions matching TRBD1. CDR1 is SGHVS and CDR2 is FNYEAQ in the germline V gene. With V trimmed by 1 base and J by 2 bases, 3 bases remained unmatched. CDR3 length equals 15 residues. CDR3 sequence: CASSLDGTGTYEQYF. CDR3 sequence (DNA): TGTGCCAGCAGCTTAGACGGGACAGGGACCTACGAGCAGTACTTC.

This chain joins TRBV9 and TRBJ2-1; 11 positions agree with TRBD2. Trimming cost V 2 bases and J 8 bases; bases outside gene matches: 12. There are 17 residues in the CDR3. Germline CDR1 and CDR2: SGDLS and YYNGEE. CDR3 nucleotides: TGTGCCAGCAGCGTCGTTAGCGGGAGGGGTAATAGGGATGAGCAGTTCTTC. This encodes CASSVVSGRGNRDEQFF.

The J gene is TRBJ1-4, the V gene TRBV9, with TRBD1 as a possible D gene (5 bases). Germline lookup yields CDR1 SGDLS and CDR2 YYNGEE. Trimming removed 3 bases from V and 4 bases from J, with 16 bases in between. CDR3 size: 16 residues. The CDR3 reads CASSGGDPGVNEKLFF. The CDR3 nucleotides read TGTGCCAGCAGCGGGGGGGACCCTGGGGTTAATGAAAAACTGTTTTTT.

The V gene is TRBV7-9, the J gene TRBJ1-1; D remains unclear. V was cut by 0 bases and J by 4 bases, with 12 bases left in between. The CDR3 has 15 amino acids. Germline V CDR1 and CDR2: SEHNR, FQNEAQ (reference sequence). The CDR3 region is CASSLALASGTEAFF. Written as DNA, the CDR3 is TGTGCCAGCAGCTTAGCGTTGGCTTCGGGCACTGAAGCTTTCTTT.

CDR3: CASSEEGLSGNTIYF. CDR3 in DNA: TGTGCCAGCAGTGAAGAGGGGCTATCTGGAAACACCATATATTTT. V is TRBV2 and J is TRBJ1-3; perhaps TRBD1 as D (5 bases). Germline V gene sequence: CDR1 SNHLY, CDR2 FYNNEI. Trimming took off 1 base at V and 1 base at J, with 8 bases between the two ends. This CDR3 spans 15 amino acids.

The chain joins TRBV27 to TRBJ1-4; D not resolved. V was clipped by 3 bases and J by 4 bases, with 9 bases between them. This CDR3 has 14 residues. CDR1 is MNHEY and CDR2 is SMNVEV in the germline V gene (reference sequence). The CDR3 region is CASSFFGLNEKLFF. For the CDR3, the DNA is TGTGCCAGCAGTTTTTTTGGCCTTAATGAAAAACTGTTTTTT.